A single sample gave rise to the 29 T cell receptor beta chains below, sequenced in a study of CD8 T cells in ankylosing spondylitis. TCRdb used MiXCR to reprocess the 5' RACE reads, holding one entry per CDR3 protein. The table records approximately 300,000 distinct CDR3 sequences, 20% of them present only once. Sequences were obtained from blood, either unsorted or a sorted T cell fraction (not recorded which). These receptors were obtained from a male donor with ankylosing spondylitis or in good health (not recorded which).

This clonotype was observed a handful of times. The CDR3 region has the DNA TGTGCCATCAGTGTGGGTCAGACCGACTATGGCTACACCTTC. The encoded protein is CAISVGQTDYGYTF. The rearrangement joins TRBV10-3 to TRBJ1-2; D remains ambiguous. With 4 bases removed from V and 3 bases from J, the gap between germline ends came to 12 bases. Germline lookup yields CDR1 ENHRY and CDR2 SYGVKD. The CDR3 has 14 amino acids.

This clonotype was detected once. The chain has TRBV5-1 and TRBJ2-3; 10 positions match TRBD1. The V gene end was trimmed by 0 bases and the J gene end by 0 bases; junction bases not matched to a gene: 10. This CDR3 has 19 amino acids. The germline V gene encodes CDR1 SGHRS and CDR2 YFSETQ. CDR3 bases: TGCGCCAGCAGCTTGGCCCCGCCGGGACAGGGGATAAGCACAGATACGCAGTATTTT. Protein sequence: CASSLAPPGQGISTDTQYF.

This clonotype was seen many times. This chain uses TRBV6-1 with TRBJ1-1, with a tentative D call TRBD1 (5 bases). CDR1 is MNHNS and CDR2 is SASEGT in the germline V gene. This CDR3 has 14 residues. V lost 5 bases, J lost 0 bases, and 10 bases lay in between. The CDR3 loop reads CASSPRGLNTEAFF. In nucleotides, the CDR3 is TGTGCCAGCAGTCCCCGGGGCCTGAACACTGAAGCTTTCTTT.

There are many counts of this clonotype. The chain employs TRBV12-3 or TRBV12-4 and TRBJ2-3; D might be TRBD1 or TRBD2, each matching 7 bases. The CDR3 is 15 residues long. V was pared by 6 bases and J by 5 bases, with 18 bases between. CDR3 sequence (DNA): TGTGCCAGCAGCCCCAGGGGGGGCGATCTAGATACGCAGTATTTT. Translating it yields CASSPRGGDLDTQYF.

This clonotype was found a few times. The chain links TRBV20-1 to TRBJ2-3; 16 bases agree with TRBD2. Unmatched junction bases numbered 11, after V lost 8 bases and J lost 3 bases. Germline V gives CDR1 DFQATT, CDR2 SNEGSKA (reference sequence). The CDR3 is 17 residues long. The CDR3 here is CSPEGTSGRVVTDTQYF. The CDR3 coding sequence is TGCAGTCCAGAGGGGACTAGCGGGAGGGTGGTAACAGATACGCAGTATTTT.

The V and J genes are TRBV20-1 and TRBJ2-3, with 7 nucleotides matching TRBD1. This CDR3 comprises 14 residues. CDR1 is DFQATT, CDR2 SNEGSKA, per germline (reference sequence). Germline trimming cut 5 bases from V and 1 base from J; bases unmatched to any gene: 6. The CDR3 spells CSAVGDRGTDTQYF. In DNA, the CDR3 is TGCAGTGCTGTGGGCGACAGGGGCACAGATACGCAGTATTTT.

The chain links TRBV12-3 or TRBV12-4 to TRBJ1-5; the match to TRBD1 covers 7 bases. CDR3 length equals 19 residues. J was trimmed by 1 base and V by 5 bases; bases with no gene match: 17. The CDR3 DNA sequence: TGTGCCAGCAGTCCTGACAGGGAGAGTTCGGGCGGAAGCAATCAGCCCCAGCATTTT. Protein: CASSPDRESSGGSNQPQHF.

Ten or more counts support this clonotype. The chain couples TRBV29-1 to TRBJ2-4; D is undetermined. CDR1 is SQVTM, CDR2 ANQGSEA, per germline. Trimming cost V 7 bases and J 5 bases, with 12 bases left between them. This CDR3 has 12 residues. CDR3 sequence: CSAAYGENIQYF. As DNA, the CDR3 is TGCAGCGCCGCGTATGGGGAAAACATTCAGTACTTC.

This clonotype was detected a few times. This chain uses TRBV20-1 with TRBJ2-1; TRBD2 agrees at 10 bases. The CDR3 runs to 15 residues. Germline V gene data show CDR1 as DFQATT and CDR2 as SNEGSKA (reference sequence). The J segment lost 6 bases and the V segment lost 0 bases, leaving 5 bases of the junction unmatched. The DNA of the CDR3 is TGCAGTGCTAGAGAGGGGACTAGCGTTACCAATGAGCAGTTCTTC. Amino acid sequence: CSAREGTSVTNEQFF.

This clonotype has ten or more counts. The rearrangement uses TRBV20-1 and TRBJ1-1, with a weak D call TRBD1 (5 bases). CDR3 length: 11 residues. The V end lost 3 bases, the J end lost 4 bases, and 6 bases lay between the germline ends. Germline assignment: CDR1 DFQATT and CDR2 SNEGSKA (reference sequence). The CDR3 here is CSASRGTEAFF. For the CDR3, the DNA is TGCAGTGCTAGTAGGGGCACTGAAGCTTTCTTT.

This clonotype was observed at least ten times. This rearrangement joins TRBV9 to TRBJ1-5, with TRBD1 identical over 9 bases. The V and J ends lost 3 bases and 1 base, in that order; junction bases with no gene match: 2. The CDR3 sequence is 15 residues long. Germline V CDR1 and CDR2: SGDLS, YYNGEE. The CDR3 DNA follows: TGTGCCAGCAGCGCCGGGACAGGGAGCAATCAGCCCCAGCATTTT. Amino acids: CASSAGTGSNQPQHF.

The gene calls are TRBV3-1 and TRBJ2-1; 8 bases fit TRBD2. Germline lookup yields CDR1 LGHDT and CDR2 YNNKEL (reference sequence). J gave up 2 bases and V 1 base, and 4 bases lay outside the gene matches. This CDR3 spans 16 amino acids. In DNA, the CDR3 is TGTGCCAGCAGCCAAGTAGCGGGGCGGACCTACAATGAGCAGTTCTTC. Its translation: CASSQVAGRTYNEQFF.

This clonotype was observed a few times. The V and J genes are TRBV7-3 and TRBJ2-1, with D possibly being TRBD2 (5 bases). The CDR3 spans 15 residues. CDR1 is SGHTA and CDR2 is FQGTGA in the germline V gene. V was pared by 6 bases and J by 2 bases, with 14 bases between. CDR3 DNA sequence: TGTGCCAGCAGTTCCGCCGGCGGGCCCTACAATGAGCAGTTCTTC. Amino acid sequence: CASSSAGGPYNEQFF. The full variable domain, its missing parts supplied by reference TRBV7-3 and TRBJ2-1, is GAGVSQTPSNKVTEKGKYVELRCDPISGHTALYWYRQSLGQGPEFLIYFQGTGAADDSGLPNDRFFAVRPEGSVSTLKIQRTERGDSAVYLCASSSAGGPYNEQFFGPGTRLTVL.

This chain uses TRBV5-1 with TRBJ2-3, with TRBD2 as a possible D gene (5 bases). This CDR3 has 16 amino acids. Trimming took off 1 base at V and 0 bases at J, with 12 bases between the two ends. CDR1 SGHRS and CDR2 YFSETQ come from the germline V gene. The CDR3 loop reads CASSLMFGESTDTQYF. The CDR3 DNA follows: TGCGCCAGCAGCTTGATGTTTGGGGAGAGCACAGATACGCAGTATTTT.

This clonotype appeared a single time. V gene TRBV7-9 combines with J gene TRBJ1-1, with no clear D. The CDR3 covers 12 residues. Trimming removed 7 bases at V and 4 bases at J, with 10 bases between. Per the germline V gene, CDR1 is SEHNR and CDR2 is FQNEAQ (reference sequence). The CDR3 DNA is TGTGCCAGCACCAGCCCAGGCACTGAAGCTTTCTTT. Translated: CASTSPGTEAFF.

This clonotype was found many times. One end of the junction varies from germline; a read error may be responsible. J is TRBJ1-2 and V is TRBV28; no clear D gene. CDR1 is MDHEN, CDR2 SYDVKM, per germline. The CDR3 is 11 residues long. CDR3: CASSYLRTIAF. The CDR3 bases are TGTGCCAGCAGTTACCTCCGGACTATCGCCTTC.

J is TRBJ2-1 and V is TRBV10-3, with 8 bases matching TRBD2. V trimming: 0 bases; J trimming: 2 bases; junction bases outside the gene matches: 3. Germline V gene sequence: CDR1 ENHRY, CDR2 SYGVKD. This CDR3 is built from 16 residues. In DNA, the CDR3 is TGTGCCATCAGTGAGTCCCAGCGGGGGCCCTACAATGAGCAGTTCTTC. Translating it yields CAISESQRGPYNEQFF.

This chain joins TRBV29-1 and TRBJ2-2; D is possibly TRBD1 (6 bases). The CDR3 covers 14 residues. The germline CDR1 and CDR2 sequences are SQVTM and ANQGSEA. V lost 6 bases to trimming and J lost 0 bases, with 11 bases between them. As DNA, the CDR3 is TGCAGCGTCCGCGACAGGACGAACACCGGGGAGCTGTTTTTT. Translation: CSVRDRTNTGELFF.

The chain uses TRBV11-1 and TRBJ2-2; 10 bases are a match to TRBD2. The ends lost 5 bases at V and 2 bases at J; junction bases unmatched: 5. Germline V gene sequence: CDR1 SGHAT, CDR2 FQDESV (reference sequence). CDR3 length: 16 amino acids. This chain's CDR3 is CASSTTSGINTGELFF. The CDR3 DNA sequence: TGTGCCAGCAGCACTACTAGCGGGATAAACACCGGGGAGCTGTTTTTT.

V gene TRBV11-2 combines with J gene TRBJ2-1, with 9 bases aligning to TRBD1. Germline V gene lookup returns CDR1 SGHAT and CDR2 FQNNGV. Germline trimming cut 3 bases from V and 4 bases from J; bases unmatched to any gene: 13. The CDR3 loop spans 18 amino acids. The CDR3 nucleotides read TGTGCCAGCAGCTTCGGACAGGGGAGTACATATTTGTACAATGAGCAGTTCTTC. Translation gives CASSFGQGSTYLYNEQFF.

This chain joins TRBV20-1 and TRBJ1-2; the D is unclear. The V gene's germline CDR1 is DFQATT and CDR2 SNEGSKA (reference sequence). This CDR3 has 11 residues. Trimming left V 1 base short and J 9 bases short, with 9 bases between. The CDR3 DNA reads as TGCAGTGCTAGAGGCCAGTCGAGCTACACCTTC. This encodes CSARGQSSYTF.

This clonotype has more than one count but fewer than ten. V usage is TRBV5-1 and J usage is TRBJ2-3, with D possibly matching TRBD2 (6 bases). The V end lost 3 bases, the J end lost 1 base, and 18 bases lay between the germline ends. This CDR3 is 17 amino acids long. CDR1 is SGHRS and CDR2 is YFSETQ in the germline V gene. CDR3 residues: CASSSSVEGRGTDTQYF. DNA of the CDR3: TGCGCCAGCAGCTCCTCTGTGGAGGGGCGCGGCACAGATACGCAGTATTTT.

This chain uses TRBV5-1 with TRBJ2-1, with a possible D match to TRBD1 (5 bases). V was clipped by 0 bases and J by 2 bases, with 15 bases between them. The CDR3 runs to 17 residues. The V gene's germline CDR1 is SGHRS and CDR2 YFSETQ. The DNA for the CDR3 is TGCGCCAGCAGCTTGGTTACAGGCCTCTTGACCTACAATGAGCAGTTCTTC. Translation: CASSLVTGLLTYNEQFF.

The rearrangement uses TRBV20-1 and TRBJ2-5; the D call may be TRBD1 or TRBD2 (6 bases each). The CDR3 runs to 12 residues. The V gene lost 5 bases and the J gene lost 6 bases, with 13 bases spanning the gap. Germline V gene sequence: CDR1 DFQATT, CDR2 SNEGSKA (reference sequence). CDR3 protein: CSAEGGIKTQYF. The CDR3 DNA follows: TGCAGTGCTGAGGGGGGCATCAAGACCCAGTACTTC.

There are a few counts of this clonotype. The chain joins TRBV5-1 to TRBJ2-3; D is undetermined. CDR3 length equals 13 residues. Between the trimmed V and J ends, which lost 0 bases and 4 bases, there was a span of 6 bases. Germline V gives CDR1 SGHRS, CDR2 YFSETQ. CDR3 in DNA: TGCGCCAGCAGCTTGGAAAGGGCAGATACGCAGTATTTT. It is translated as CASSLERADTQYF.

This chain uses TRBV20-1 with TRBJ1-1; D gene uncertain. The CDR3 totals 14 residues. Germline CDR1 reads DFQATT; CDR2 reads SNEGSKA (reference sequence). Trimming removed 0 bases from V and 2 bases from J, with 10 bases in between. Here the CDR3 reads CSARDQRSNTEAFF. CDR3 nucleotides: TGCAGTGCTAGAGATCAGCGCAGTAACACTGAAGCTTTCTTT.

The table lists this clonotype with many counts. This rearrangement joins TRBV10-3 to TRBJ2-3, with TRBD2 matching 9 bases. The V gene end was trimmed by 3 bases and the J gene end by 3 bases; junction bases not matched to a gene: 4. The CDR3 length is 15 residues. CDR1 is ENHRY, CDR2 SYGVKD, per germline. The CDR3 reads CAISEKGLATDTQYF. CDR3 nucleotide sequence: TGTGCCATCAGTGAAAAGGGACTAGCTACAGATACGCAGTATTTT.

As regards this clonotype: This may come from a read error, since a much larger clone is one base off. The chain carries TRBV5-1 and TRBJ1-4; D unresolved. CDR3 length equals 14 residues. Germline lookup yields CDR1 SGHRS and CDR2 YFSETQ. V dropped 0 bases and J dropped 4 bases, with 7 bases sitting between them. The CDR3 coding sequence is TGCGCCAGCAGCTTGGACATTAGTAATGAAAAACTGTTTTTT. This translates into CASSLDISNEKLFF.

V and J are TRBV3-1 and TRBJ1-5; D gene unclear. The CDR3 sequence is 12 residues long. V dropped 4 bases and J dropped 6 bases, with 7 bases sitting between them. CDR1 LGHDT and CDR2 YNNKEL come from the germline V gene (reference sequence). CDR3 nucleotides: TGTGCCAGCAGCCGGGCGGGTCAGCCCCAGCATTTT. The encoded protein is CASSRAGQPQHF. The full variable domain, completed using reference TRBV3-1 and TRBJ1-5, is DTAVSQTPKYLVTQMGNDKSIKCEQNLGHDTMYWYKQDSKKFLKIMFSYNNKELIINETVPNRFSPKSPDKAHLNLHINSLELGDSAVYFCASSRAGQPQHFGDGTRLSIL.